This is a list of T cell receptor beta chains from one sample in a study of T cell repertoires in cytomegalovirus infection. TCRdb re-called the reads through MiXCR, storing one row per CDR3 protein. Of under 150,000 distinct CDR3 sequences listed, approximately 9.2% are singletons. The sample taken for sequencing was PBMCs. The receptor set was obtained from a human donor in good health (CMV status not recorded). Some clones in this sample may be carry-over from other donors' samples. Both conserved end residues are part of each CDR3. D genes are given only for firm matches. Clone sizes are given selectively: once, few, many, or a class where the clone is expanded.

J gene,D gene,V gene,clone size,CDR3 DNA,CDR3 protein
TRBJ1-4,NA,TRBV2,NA,TGTGCCAGCCACAGGGCTGGTGGTGAAAAACTGTTTTTT,CASHRAGGEKLFF
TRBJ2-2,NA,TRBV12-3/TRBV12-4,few,TGTGCCAGCAGAGACTTCTCCGGGGAGCTGTTTTTT,CASRDFSGELFF
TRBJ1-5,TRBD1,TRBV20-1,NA,TGCAGTGCTAGGACAGGGCAAAGGGGCAATCAGCCCCAGCATTTT,CSARTGQRGNQPQHF
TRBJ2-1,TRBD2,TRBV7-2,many,TGTGCCAGCACCTCGCCAGGACTAGCGGGGGGTACGGGAGAGCAGTTCTTC,CASTSPGLAGGTGEQFF
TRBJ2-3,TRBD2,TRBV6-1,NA,TGTGCCAGCAGTGGAATCGGCGGGGGGGACTACACAGATACGCAGTATTTT,CASSGIGGGDYTDTQYF
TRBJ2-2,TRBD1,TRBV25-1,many,TGTGCCAGCAGGGCGACAGGGGGCGCGTACACCGGGGAGCTGTTTTTT,CASRATGGAYTGELFF
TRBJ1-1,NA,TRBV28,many,TGTGCCAGCAGTCTCGTGTCCCTGGGGTACACTGAAGCTTTCTTT,CASSLVSLGYTEAFF
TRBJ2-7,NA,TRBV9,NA,TGTGCCAGCAGCGTTGGGATACGTGGTAGCTCCTACGAGCAGTACTTC,CASSVGIRGSSYEQYF
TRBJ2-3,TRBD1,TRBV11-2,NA,TGTGCCAGCAGCTTAGAAGGGGGCGTCGGCACAGATACGCAGTATTTT,CASSLEGGVGTDTQYF
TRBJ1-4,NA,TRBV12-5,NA,TGTGCTAGTGGTCCGGACTTACTAGGTGAAAAACTGTTTTTT,CASGPDLLGEKLFF
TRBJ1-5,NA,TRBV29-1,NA,TGCAGCGTAAGAGACAGTCTCAATCAGCCCCAGCATTTT,CSVRDSLNQPQHF
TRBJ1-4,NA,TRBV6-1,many,TGTGCCAGCAGTTGGACGGTTCAAAATGAAAAACTGTTTTTT,CASSWTVQNEKLFF
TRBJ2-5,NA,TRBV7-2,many,TGTGCCAGCAGCTTAGCGGACAGCCTACGGGAGACCCAGTACTTC,CASSLADSLRETQYF
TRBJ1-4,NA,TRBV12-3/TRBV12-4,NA,TGTGCCAGCAGTTTATTATCTCTGGAGGAACTGTTTTTT,CASSLLSLEELFF
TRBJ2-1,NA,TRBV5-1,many,TGCGCCAGCAGCTTGGAGTATCGCCAATACAATGAGCAGTTCTTC,CASSLEYRQYNEQFF
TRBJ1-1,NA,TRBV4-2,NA,TGTGCCAGCAGCCAACCCGAGGTGAGGACTGAAGCTTTCTTT,CASSQPEVRTEAFF
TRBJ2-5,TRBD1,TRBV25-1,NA,TGTGCCAGCAGGCAGGGGGCAGGGGAGACCCAGTACTTC,CASRQGAGETQYF
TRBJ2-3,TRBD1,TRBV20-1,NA,TGCAGTGCTACGCCTCGGGACAGGAACACAGATACGCAGTATTTT,CSATPRDRNTDTQYF
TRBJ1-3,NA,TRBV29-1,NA,TGCAGCGTTGAAGAAGGAAACACCATATATTTT,CSVEEGNTIYF
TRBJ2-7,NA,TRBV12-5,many,TGTGCTAGTGGTTTGGTATTCCGCGAGCAGTACTTC,CASGLVFREQYF
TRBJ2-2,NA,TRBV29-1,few,TGCAGCGTTGTGGAGGGTTACACCGGGGAGCTGTTTTTT,CSVVEGYTGELFF
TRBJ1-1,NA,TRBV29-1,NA,TGCAGCGCCTTGCGAGGTAGGGAAGCTTTCTTT,CSALRGREAFF
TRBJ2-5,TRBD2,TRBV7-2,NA,TGTGCCAGCAGCTCACTAGCGGGAGGGGAAGAGACCCAGTACTTC,CASSSLAGGEETQYF
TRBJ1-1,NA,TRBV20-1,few,TGCAGTGGCATGAACACTGAAGCTTTCTTT,CSGMNTEAFF
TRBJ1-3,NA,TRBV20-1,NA,TGCAGTGCTAGTGGTGGGGATCCTGGAAACACCATATATTTT,CSASGGDPGNTIYF
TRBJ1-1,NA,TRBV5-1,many,TGCGCCAGCAGCTTAGGAGTTATGAACACTGAAGCTTTCTTT,CASSLGVMNTEAFF
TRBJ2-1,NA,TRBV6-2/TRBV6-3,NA,TGTGCCAGCAACCACGCGGCTAGTAGTTACAATGAGCAGTTCTTC,CASNHAASSYNEQFF
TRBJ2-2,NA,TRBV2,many,TGTGCCAGCAGTGAAACAGGGATGCAATCCGGGGAGCTGTTTTTT,CASSETGMQSGELFF
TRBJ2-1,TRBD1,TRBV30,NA,TGTGCCTGGAGTAGACCCGGGACAGGGAACAATGAGCAGTTCTTC,CAWSRPGTGNNEQFF
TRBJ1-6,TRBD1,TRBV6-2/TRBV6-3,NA,TGTGCCAGCAGTTACCGATGGACAGGGGGTATCAGGGATTCACCCCTCCACTTT,CASSYRWTGGIRDSPLHF
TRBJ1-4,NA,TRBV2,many,TGTGCCAGCAGTGAACGGGGTTTCAATGAAAAACTGTTTTTT,CASSERGFNEKLFF
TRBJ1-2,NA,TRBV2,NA,TGTGCCAGCAGTGAATCGGAGACAGCGGGCTATGGCTACACCTTC,CASSESETAGYGYTF
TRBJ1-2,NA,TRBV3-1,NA,TGTGCCAGCAGCCTCGGACAGCTATCTAACTATGGCTACACCTTC,CASSLGQLSNYGYTF
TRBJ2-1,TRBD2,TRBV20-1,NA,TGCAGTGCTAGGGCCACTAGCGGGGCTTACAATGAGCAGTTCTTC,CSARATSGAYNEQFF
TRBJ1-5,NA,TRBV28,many,TGTGCCAGCAGTATACGGACAGATTATCAGCCCCAGCATTTT,CASSIRTDYQPQHF
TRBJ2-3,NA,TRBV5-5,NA,TGTGCCAGCATCCTGGGGAATACGCAGTATTTT,CASILGNTQYF
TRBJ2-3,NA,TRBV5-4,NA,TGTGCCAGCAGCCGCCAAAGTGAGAGTACGGCAGGAACGCAGTATTTT,CASSRQSESTAGTQYF
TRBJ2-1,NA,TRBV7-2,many,TGTGCCAGCAGCTTAGCGGGGGGCCTGAACAGGGTGCAGTTCTTC,CASSLAGGLNRVQFF
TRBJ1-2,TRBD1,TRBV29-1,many,TGCAGCGTTGAATGGCAGGGGGCGCAGTATGGCTACACCTTC,CSVEWQGAQYGYTF
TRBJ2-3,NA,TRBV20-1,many,TGCAGTGCTCCAGACAGGAGCGGGACAGATACGCAGTATTTT,CSAPDRSGTDTQYF
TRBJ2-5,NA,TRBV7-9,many,TGTGCCAGCACACCTCTAGGGGGAGAGACCCAGTACTTC,CASTPLGGETQYF
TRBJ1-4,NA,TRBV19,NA,TGTGCCAGTAGTAGCGGGCTTGCAACTAATGAAAAACTGTTTTTT,CASSSGLATNEKLFF
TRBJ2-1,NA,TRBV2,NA,TGTGCCAGCACCGGAGGCAAGGGAATTAGCTACAATGAGCAGTTCTTC,CASTGGKGISYNEQFF
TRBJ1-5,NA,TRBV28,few,TGTGCCAGCAGTTCCAGCCTGAGCAATCAGCCCCAGCATTTT,CASSSSLSNQPQHF
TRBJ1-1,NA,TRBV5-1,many,TGCGCCAGCAGTTCCGGGACCGCCGTCCTAAACACTGAAGCTTTCTTT,CASSSGTAVLNTEAFF
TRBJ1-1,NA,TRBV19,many,TGTGCCAGTAGTATTTCGGGGGCCACTGAAGCTTTCTTT,CASSISGATEAFF
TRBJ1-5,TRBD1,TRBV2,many,TGTGCCATCGGGACAGGGGCGCGAGGAGGCAATCAGCCCCAGCATTTT,CAIGTGARGGNQPQHF
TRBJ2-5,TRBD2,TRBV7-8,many,TGTGCCAGCAGCATTAGTAGAATAGCGGGGAGGCAAGAGACCCAGTACTTC,CASSISRIAGRQETQYF
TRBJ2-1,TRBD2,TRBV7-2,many,TGTGCCAGCAGCGTACCGGGACTACCGTACAATGAGCAGTTCTTC,CASSVPGLPYNEQFF
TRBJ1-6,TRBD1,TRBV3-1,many,TGTGCCAGCAGCCGCGGACAGGGACAGGGTTCACCCCTCCACTTT,CASSRGQGQGSPLHF
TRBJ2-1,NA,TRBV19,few,TGTGCCAGTAGTATATCAGGGGTTTCCTACAATGAGCAGTTCTTC,CASSISGVSYNEQFF